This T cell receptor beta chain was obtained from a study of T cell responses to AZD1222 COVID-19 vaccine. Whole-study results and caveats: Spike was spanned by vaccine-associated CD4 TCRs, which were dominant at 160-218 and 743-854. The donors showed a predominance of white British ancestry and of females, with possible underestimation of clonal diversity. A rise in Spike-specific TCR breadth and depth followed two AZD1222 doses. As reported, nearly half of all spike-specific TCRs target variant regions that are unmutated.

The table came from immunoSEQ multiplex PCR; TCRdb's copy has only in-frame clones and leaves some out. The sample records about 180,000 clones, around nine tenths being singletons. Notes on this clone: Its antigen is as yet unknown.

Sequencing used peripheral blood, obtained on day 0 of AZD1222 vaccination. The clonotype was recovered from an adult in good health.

In nucleotides, the CDR3 is TGTGCCAGCAGGCGGGACACCGGTATCACTGAAGCTTTCTTT. Amino acids: CASRRDTGITEAFF. The chain uses TRBV6-5 and TRBJ1-1; possible D gene TRBD1, 6 bases. This CDR3 comprises 14 residues. V was pared by 6 bases and J by 4 bases, with 15 bases between. Germline V gene lookup returns CDR1 MNHEY and CDR2 SVGAGI.